One TCR beta chain is described in this entry. As yet, its antigen is unknown. The CDR3 consists of 17 residues. Germline values: CDR1 LGHNA, CDR2 YSLEER. V lost 3 bases and J lost 2; bases outside the gene matches: 11. These data belong to a study of cytomegalovirus exposure and HLA in healthy donors. Study-level information: A subsequent analysis stated that the 100 to 150 validation repertoires were run on the same platform as the roughly 620 first-cohort repertoires.

General study results and limits: Fewer than 200 TCR beta chains were listed as cytomegalovirus-associated. Using the classifier, cytomegalovirus status was reportedly diagnosed with high specificity and sensitivity.

Generated by immunoSEQ multiplex PCR, the TCRdb table keeps only in-frame clones and is missing some. The sample records about 140,000 clones, 70% to 90% being singletons. Sequencing used PBMCs. This TCR was sampled from a woman aged 18-29 years in good health and CMV-seropositive. The chain joins TRBV4-3 to TRBJ2-7, with 9 bases identical to TRBD1. As DNA, the CDR3 is TGCGCCAGCAGCCACCGAGTAGGACAGGGGAGCACCTACGAGCAGTACTTC. It yields the protein CASSHRVGQGSTYEQYF.